The 28 T cell receptor beta chains reported below all come from one sample, sequenced in a study of cytomegalovirus exposure and HLA in healthy donors. The PCR contained 60 Vbeta and 13 Jbeta primers. This table comes from immunoSEQ multiplex PCR, and its TCRdb copy is limited to in-frame clones, with some not included. The sample has approximately 79,000 clones, over 70% seen once. The sequenced material came from PBMCs. The source of these receptors is a woman aged 40-49 years in good health and CMV-seropositive.

J is TRBJ1-1 and V is TRBV6-4, with 9 bases aligning to TRBD1. Germline V lookup: CDR1 MRHNA, CDR2 SNTAGT. V gave up 6 bases and J gave up 8 bases; unmatched junction bases: 13. The CDR3 is 15 amino acids. The CDR3, as DNA: TGTGCCAGCAGCTCTCATCCGGGACAGGGTACAGAAGCTTTCTTT. Protein sequence: CASSSHPGQGTEAFF.

As DNA, the CDR3 is TGCGCCAGCAGCTTGGGGGTGACAGACCAAGAGACCCAGTACTTC. This encodes CASSLGVTDQETQYF. The V call is TRBV5-1, the J call TRBJ2-5, with TRBD1 as a possible D gene (5 bases). The ends were cut back, 0 bases at V and 0 bases at J, with 9 bases in the middle. The germline V gene encodes CDR1 SGHRS and CDR2 YFSETQ. This CDR3 has 15 residues. The full variable domain, its missing parts supplied by reference TRBV5-1 and TRBJ2-5, is KAGVTQTPRYLIKTRGQQVTLSCSPISGHRSVSWYQQTPGQGLQFLFEYFSETQRNKGNFPGRFSGRQFSNSRSEMNVSTLELGDSALYLCASSLGVTDQETQYFGPGTRLLVL.

The chain employs TRBV19 and TRBJ2-7, with D possibly TRBD1 on 6 matching bases. The length of the CDR3 is 12 residues. The germline V gene encodes CDR1 LNHDA and CDR2 SQIVND (reference sequence). Between the trimmed V and J ends, which lost 10 bases and 6 bases, there was a span of 16 bases. The CDR3 DNA sequence: TGTGCCACCAATCAGGGGTATGTCGAGCAGTACTTC. This codes for CATNQGYVEQYF.

The V and J genes are TRBV11-2 and TRBJ2-2, with 7 bases lining up with TRBD2. CDR1 and CDR2 (germline): SGHAT, FQNNGV. The length of the CDR3 is 16 residues. V shed 5 bases, J shed 6 bases, and the junction held 12 bases outside the gene matches. The CDR3 DNA sequence: TGTGCCAGCAGCCTCGGATTGCGGGAGTTGGCCGGGGAGCTGTTTTTT. Translating it yields CASSLGLRELAGELFF.

The genes are TRBV5-4 and TRBJ1-2; TRBD1 agrees at 8 bases. Losses at the gene ends were 3 bases for V and 5 bases for J; bases not matched to a gene: 9. The CDR3 loop spans 15 amino acids. Looked up from germline, CDR1 is SGHNT and CDR2 is YYREEE (reference sequence). CDR3 DNA sequence: TGTGCCAGCAGCTGGGGACAGGCCTTAGGATATGGCTACACCTTC. Amino acids: CASSWGQALGYGYTF.

The chain combines TRBV28 with TRBJ1-5, with D perhaps TRBD1 (6 bases). There are 15 residues in the CDR3. The germline V gene has CDR1 MDHEN and CDR2 SYDVKM. The ends were cut back, 4 bases at V and 3 bases at J, with 13 bases in the middle. The CDR3 loop reads CASSSTGGSNQPQHF. The DNA for the CDR3 is TGTGCCAGCAGTTCGACAGGTGGATCCAATCAGCCCCAGCATTTT.

The chain links TRBV9 to TRBJ1-1, with D possibly TRBD1 on 5 matching bases. CDR1 is SGDLS and CDR2 is YYNGEE in the germline V gene. Trimming stripped 3 bases from V and 5 bases from J, with 11 bases between. CDR3 length equals 13 residues. CDR3 amino acids: CASSAPGWTEAFF. In DNA, the CDR3 is TGTGCCAGCAGCGCCCCAGGGTGGACTGAAGCTTTCTTT.

This clone was detected only a few times. The chain has TRBV5-1 and TRBJ2-7, with 13 bases matching TRBD2. This CDR3 is built from 16 residues. Losses at the gene ends were 3 bases for V and 5 bases for J; bases not matched to a gene: 8. The V gene's germline CDR1 is SGHRS and CDR2 YFSETQ. For the CDR3, the DNA is TGCGCCAGCAGCTCGGGACTAGCGGGATTCGGCGACGAGCAGTACTTC. This translates into CASSSGLAGFGDEQYF.

In DNA form, the CDR3 reads TGCGCCAGCAGCTTCCCACAGGGCAACACTGAAGCTTTCTTT. Amino acids: CASSFPQGNTEAFF. The gene calls are TRBV5-1 and TRBJ1-1; weak D call: TRBD1 (6 bases). The CDR3 covers 14 residues. Germline V lookup: CDR1 SGHRS, CDR2 YFSETQ. Trimming stripped 2 bases from V and 2 bases from J, with 10 bases between. Using reference TRBV5-1 and TRBJ1-1 for the parts outside the CDR3, the full variable domain is KAGVTQTPRYLIKTRGQQVTLSCSPISGHRSVSWYQQTPGQGLQFLFEYFSETQRNKGNFPGRFSGRQFSNSRSEMNVSTLELGDSALYLCASSFPQGNTEAFFGQGTRLTVV.

The chain joins TRBV30 to TRBJ1-3; D call uncertain. CDR3 size: 11 residues. The V gene lost 2 bases and the J gene lost 8 bases, with 7 bases spanning the gap. CDR1 is GTSNPN, CDR2 SVGIG, per germline (reference sequence). CDR3 in DNA: TGTGCCTGGAGTCCGGTGGACACCATATATTTT. Residues: CAWSPVDTIYF. Supplemented by reference TRBV30 and TRBJ1-3, the full variable domain reads SQTIHQWPATLVQPVGSPLSLECTVEGTSNPNLYWYRQAAGRGLQLLFYSVGIGQISSEVPQNLSASRPQDRQFILSSKKLLLSDSGFYLCAWSPVDTIYFGEGSWLTVV.

The rearrangement joins TRBV7-9 to TRBJ2-1; TRBD2 matches 10 bases. The CDR3 consists of 14 residues. Trimming cost V 4 bases and J 6 bases; bases outside gene matches: 3. The germline V gene has CDR1 SEHNR and CDR2 FQNEAQ (reference sequence). The CDR3 region has the DNA TGTGCCAGCAGCTCACTAGCGGGAAGCAATGAGCAGTTCTTC. Translation gives CASSSLAGSNEQFF.

This clone was counted only a few times. This chain uses TRBV13 with TRBJ2-3; 9 bases are shared with TRBD1. Germline CDR1 is PRHDT and CDR2 is FYEKMQ (reference sequence). This CDR3 region has 15 residues. The V gene end was trimmed by 3 bases and the J gene end by 3 bases; junction bases not matched to a gene: 4. The CDR3 nucleotides are TGTGCCAGCAGCTTGACAGGGGGTGGGACAGATACGCAGTATTTT. Translation gives CASSLTGGGTDTQYF.

The sample holds one count of this clone. This rearrangement joins TRBV25-1 to TRBJ2-3; D unresolved. There are 13 residues in the CDR3. Germline V CDR1 and CDR2: MGHDK, SYGVNS. The V end lost 5 bases, the J end lost 0 bases, and 6 bases lay between the germline ends. CDR3 nucleotides: TGTGCCAGCAGTACACCCAGCACAGATACGCAGTATTTT. Protein sequence: CASSTPSTDTQYF.

This chain links TRBV29-1 with TRBJ1-2, with D uncertain. Trimming stripped 4 bases from V and 0 bases from J, with 12 bases between. CDR1 is SQVTM and CDR2 is ANQGSEA in the germline V gene. This CDR3 comprises 14 residues. CDR3 region: CSVVHGSPNYGYTF. As DNA, the CDR3 is TGCAGCGTTGTACACGGGTCGCCTAACTATGGCTACACCTTC.

The sample holds a few counts of this clone. This chain links TRBV28 with TRBJ1-4; a possible D gene is TRBD1 (6 bases). Germline lookup yields CDR1 MDHEN and CDR2 SYDVKM. V lost 3 bases and J 7 bases, leaving 12 bases between the germline ends. There are 14 residues in the CDR3. The CDR3 DNA reads TGTGCCAGCAGTTTCGGCAGGGGTGTTGAAAAACTGTTTTTT. Translation gives CASSFGRGVEKLFF.

The CDR3 sequence is CASSQTRQDSNQPQHF. CDR3 coding DNA: TGTGCCAGCTCACAGACAAGACAGGATAGCAATCAGCCCCAGCATTTT. The V call is TRBV18, the J call TRBJ1-5, with a tentative D call TRBD1 (6 bases). Trimming cost V 4 bases and J 0 bases, with 13 bases left between them. This CDR3 has 16 amino acids. Looked up from germline, CDR1 is KGHSH and CDR2 is LQKENI. Supplemented by reference TRBV18 and TRBJ1-5, the full variable domain reads NAGVMQNPRHLVRRRGQEARLRCSPMKGHSHVYWYRQLPEEGLKFMVYLQKENIIDESGMPKERFSAEFPKEGPSILRIQQVVRGDSAAYFCASSQTRQDSNQPQHFGDGTRLSIL.

The chain employs TRBV2 and TRBJ2-2; 10 nucleotides align to TRBD2. Germline-derived CDR1 and CDR2 are SNHLY and FYNNEI. The CDR3 has 14 amino acids. The V segment lost 6 bases and the J segment 4 bases; nucleotides outside the gene matches: 2. The chain's CDR3 is CASRAGGSTGELFF. DNA for the CDR3: TGTGCCAGCAGAGCGGGAGGGAGCACCGGGGAGCTGTTTTTT.

The chain has TRBV11-2 and TRBJ2-7, with 7 nucleotides matching TRBD1. Germline CDR1 SGHAT, CDR2 FQNNGV. With V trimmed by 6 bases and J by 2 bases, 7 bases remained unmatched. This CDR3 has 14 amino acids. CDR3 amino acids: CASRTVRGTYEQYF. The CDR3 DNA is TGTGCCAGCAGGACCGTCAGGGGGACCTACGAGCAGTACTTC.

This clone was counted once. The rearrangement joins TRBV7-3 to TRBJ2-1, with a tentative D call TRBD1 (5 bases). CDR3 length: 17 amino acids. CDR1 is SGHTA, CDR2 FQGTGA, per germline. V was cut by 5 bases and J by 0 bases, with 17 bases left in between. This CDR3 is CASSPRQGLTSYNEQFF. The CDR3 DNA reads as TGTGCCAGCAGCCCGCGGCAGGGCCTTACCTCCTACAATGAGCAGTTCTTC.

V is TRBV4-1 and J is TRBJ2-7; weak D call: TRBD1 (5 bases). This CDR3 is 15 amino acids long. V dropped 0 bases and J dropped 3 bases, with 12 bases sitting between them. Germline V gene data show CDR1 as MGHRA and CDR2 as YSYEKL. As DNA, the CDR3 is TGCGCCAGCAGCCAAGATGAGGCAGGGATCTACGAGCAGTACTTC. Translation gives CASSQDEAGIYEQYF.

This clone has just a few counts. The V and J genes are TRBV5-1 and TRBJ2-7; TRBD2 aligns across 8 bases. Germline CDR1 SGHRS, CDR2 YFSETQ. Trimming cost V 0 bases and J 3 bases; bases outside gene matches: 5. This CDR3 has 15 amino acids. The CDR3 is CASSLGSGARYEQYF. CDR3 coding DNA: TGCGCCAGCAGCTTGGGTAGCGGGGCGCGCTACGAGCAGTACTTC.

In this sample, this clone turned up once. V is TRBV5-1 and J is TRBJ2-5, with TRBD1 identical over 8 bases. J was trimmed by 7 bases and V by 5 bases; bases with no gene match: 10. The CDR3 is 14 residues long. Germline V gives CDR1 SGHRS, CDR2 YFSETQ. DNA for the CDR3: TGCGCCAGCAGACCGGACAGGGCTCGCGGGACCCAGTACTTC. The encoded protein is CASRPDRARGTQYF.

The chain employs TRBV28 and TRBJ1-2, with 9 nucleotides matching TRBD1. The CDR3 contains 13 residues. Trimming took 6 bases from V and 9 from J; bases not matched to a gene: 8. Germline-derived CDR1 and CDR2 are MDHEN and SYDVKM. CDR3 sequence (DNA): TGTGCCAGCAGAAACGGGACAGGGAGGAGCTACACCTTC. Its translation is CASRNGTGRSYTF.

The rearrangement links TRBV4-1 to TRBJ2-3, with a tentative D call TRBD1 (5 bases). This CDR3 is 16 amino acids long. Germline values: CDR1 MGHRA, CDR2 YSYEKL. V was cut by 4 bases and J by 5 bases, with 19 bases left in between. Written as DNA, the CDR3 is TGCGCCAGCAGCCTGGTAGAAAGGGGCAACGGAGATACGCAGTATTTT. It encodes CASSLVERGNGDTQYF.

This clone was seen only once. The genes are TRBV28 and TRBJ2-3; a possible D gene is TRBD2 (6 bases). Germline CDR1 and CDR2: MDHEN and SYDVKM. CDR3 length equals 15 residues. Trimming cost V 6 bases and J 4 bases, with 17 bases left between them. The CDR3 protein is CASRGLGTGADTQYF. CDR3 DNA sequence: TGTGCCAGCAGGGGTCTCGGGACTGGAGCAGATACGCAGTATTTT. Variable domain in full (rest from reference TRBV28 and TRBJ2-3): DVKVTQSSRYLVKRTGEKVFLECVQDMDHENMFWYRQDPGLGLRLIYFSYDVKMKEKGDIPEGYSVSREKKERFSLILESASTNQTSMYLCASRGLGTGADTQYFGPGTRLTVL.

The V and J genes are TRBV5-4 and TRBJ1-4; D ambiguous. The CDR3 spans 16 residues. Germline V CDR1 and CDR2: SGHNT, YYREEE (reference sequence). The germline V and J ends were trimmed by 5 bases and 0 bases, with 14 bases remaining between them. The CDR3 nucleotides are TGTGCCAGCAGTCCAACTAATGCTGCAACTAATGAAAAACTGTTTTTT. This sequence encodes CASSPTNAATNEKLFF.

The chain links TRBV2 to TRBJ2-1; D is unclear. The germline gives CDR1 SNHLY, CDR2 FYNNEI. Deletions cut 3 bases from V and 13 bases from J, with 10 bases between. The CDR3 runs 11 residues. CDR3 loop: CASSDLSSQFF. CDR3 nucleotides: TGTGCCAGCAGTGATTTGAGTTCACAGTTCTTC.

This clone was picked up one time. The chain couples TRBV7-9 to TRBJ2-7; 7 bases match TRBD1. Unmatched junction bases numbered 9, after V lost 1 base and J lost 3 bases. The CDR3 length is 16 residues. Per the germline V gene, CDR1 is SEHNR and CDR2 is FQNEAQ (reference sequence). The chain's CDR3 is CASSLEVGTDHYEQYF. CDR3 coding DNA: TGTGCCAGCAGCTTAGAAGTTGGGACAGATCACTACGAGCAGTACTTC. Variable domain in full (rest from reference TRBV7-9 and TRBJ2-7): DTGVSQNPRHKITKRGQNVTFRCDPISEHNRLYWYRQTLGQGPEFLTYFQNEAQLEKSRLLSDRFSAERPKGSFSTLEIQRTEQGDSAMYLCASSLEVGTDHYEQYFGPGTRLTVT.